Below are 10 T cell receptor beta chains sequenced from a single sample in a study of shared clonotypes between healthy human individuals. Using immunoSEQ multiplex PCR, the repertoire was profiled, and TCRdb retains in-frame clones only, with some absent. The sample contains around 600,000 clones, more than 95% of which appear only once. Sequencing used naive CD4+ T cells sorted from blood. The subset: CD45RA+ positively selected. These receptors were taken from a woman in her twenties or thirties in good health.

The chain is built from TRBV28 and TRBJ1-5; D is undetermined. Germline V gene lookup returns CDR1 MDHEN and CDR2 SYDVKM. CDR3 length: 16 amino acids. The V end was cut by 7 bases, the J end by 1 base, with 17 bases between. The CDR3 bases are TGTGCCAGCATATTCTCGGGATCGAGGAGCAATCAGCCCCAGCATTTT. This encodes CASIFSGSRSNQPQHF. Full variable domain (rest looked up from reference TRBV28 and TRBJ1-5): DVKVTQSSRYLVKRTGEKVFLECVQDMDHENMFWYRQDPGLGLRLIYFSYDVKMKEKGDIPEGYSVSREKKERFSLILESASTNQTSMYLCASIFSGSRSNQPQHFGDGTRLSIL.

The V call is TRBV6-1, the J call TRBJ2-1, with D possibly matching TRBD1 (5 bases). With 1 base removed from V and 10 bases from J, the gap between germline ends came to 8 bases. This CDR3 spans 12 amino acids. Per the germline V gene, CDR1 is MNHNS and CDR2 is SASEGT. This CDR3 reads CASSEGGREQFF. The CDR3 coding sequence is TGTGCCAGCAGTGAAGGGGGCAGAGAGCAGTTCTTC.

The J gene is TRBJ1-3, the V gene TRBV7-9, with 7 nucleotides matching TRBD1. V lost 5 bases and J lost 4; bases outside the gene matches: 5. CDR3 length equals 14 residues. Per germline, CDR1 SEHNR and CDR2 FQNEAQ (reference sequence). CDR3 nucleotides: TGTGCCAGCAGCCGAACAGGGGAGGGAAACACCATATATTTT. Translated: CASSRTGEGNTIYF.

The V call is TRBV7-9, the J call TRBJ2-7; D tentatively reads TRBD1 or TRBD2 (5 bases each). The CDR3 covers 14 residues. Germline V lookup: CDR1 SEHNR, CDR2 FQNEAQ (reference sequence). The V end was cut by 4 bases, the J end by 6 bases, with 16 bases between. The CDR3 spells CASSSRGTAGEQYF. In DNA form, the CDR3 reads TGTGCCAGCAGCTCACGTGGGACCGCGGGCGAGCAGTACTTC. Combining the CDR3 with reference TRBV7-9 and TRBJ2-7 gives the whole variable domain DTGVSQNPRHKITKRGQNVTFRCDPISEHNRLYWYRQTLGQGPEFLTYFQNEAQLEKSRLLSDRFSAERPKGSFSTLEIQRTEQGDSAMYLCASSSRGTAGEQYFGPGTRLTVT.

The chain uses TRBV9 and TRBJ2-2; unclear D gene. Germline CDR1 SGDLS, CDR2 YYNGEE. V lost 4 bases, J lost 3 bases, and 13 bases lay in between. The length of the CDR3 is 15 residues. CDR3 protein: CASSQRGGDTGELFF. DNA of the CDR3: TGTGCCAGCAGCCAGAGAGGTGGCGACACCGGGGAGCTGTTTTTT. The full variable domain, its missing parts supplied by reference TRBV9 and TRBJ2-2, is DSGVTQTPKHLITATGQRVTLRCSPRSGDLSVYWYQQSLDQGLQFLIQYYNGEERAKGNILERFSAQQFPDLHSELNLSSLELGDSALYFCASSQRGGDTGELFFGEGSRLTVL.

The chain has TRBV6-6 and TRBJ2-5, with D perhaps matching TRBD1 or TRBD2 (5 bases each). V lost 3 bases and J 4 bases, leaving 15 bases between the germline ends. The CDR3 spans 15 residues. The germline V gene encodes CDR1 MNHNY and CDR2 SVGAGI (reference sequence). The CDR3 sequence: CASSYWDPRGETQYF. The CDR3 DNA reads TGTGCCAGCAGTTATTGGGACCCGAGGGGAGAGACCCAGTACTTC.

This sequence joins TRBV11-2 and TRBJ2-7; unclear D gene. Germline V gene lookup returns CDR1 SGHAT and CDR2 FQNNGV. V lost 1 base and J 2 bases, leaving 9 bases between the germline ends. This CDR3 spans 14 amino acids. This CDR3 is CASSLALPTYEQYF. The CDR3 bases are TGTGCCAGCAGCTTAGCGTTACCGACCTACGAGCAGTACTTC.

This chain uses TRBV4-1 with TRBJ2-1, with 12 bases identical to TRBD2. The CDR3 spans 16 residues. Germline V gene data show CDR1 as MGHRA and CDR2 as YSYEKL. The V segment lost 6 bases and the J segment 4 bases; nucleotides outside the gene matches: 7. The CDR3 spells CASSPRGLAGYNEQFF. CDR3 DNA sequence: TGCGCCAGCAGTCCGCGCGGACTAGCGGGGTACAATGAGCAGTTCTTC.

This clone occurred once. The chain is built from TRBV11-2 and TRBJ2-1, with 10 bases lining up with TRBD2. V shed 2 bases, J shed 8 bases, and the junction held 6 bases outside the gene matches. The CDR3 runs 15 residues. Germline V gene sequence: CDR1 SGHAT, CDR2 FQNNGV. As DNA, the CDR3 is TGTGCCAGCAGCTTACACGGACTAGCGGAAGATGAGCAGTTCTTC. It encodes CASSLHGLAEDEQFF. The full variable domain, rest sourced from reference TRBV11-2 and TRBJ2-1, is EAGVAQSPRYKIIEKRQSVAFWCNPISGHATLYWYQQILGQGPKLLIQFQNNGVVDDSQLPKDRFSAERLKGVDSTLKIQPAKLEDSAVYLCASSLHGLAEDEQFFGPGTRLTVL.

A single count supports this clone. The chain carries TRBV5-6 and TRBJ1-1; TRBD1 might be the D (5 bases). The CDR3 is 15 residues long. V was pared by 4 bases and J by 4 bases, with 17 bases between. Germline CDR1 SGHDT, CDR2 YYEEEE. The chain's CDR3 is CASSPFPGVSTEAFF. The CDR3 region has the DNA TGTGCCAGCAGCCCATTCCCGGGGGTGAGCACTGAAGCTTTCTTT.